Listed here are 8 T cell receptor beta chains from one sample, sequenced in a study of tumor-infiltrating lymphocytes in oesophageal squamous cell carcinoma. TCRdb re-analysed the PCR reads in MiXCR, keeping a single row per CDR3 protein. The data show about 12,000 distinct CDR3 sequences, 50% to 65% seen once. What was sequenced was esophageal tumor tissue. These receptors were taken from a female donor with esophageal squamous cell carcinoma.

The chain links TRBV7-2 to TRBJ2-2; no clear D gene. Judging by the DNA end, TRBJ1-3 fits better; the J call may be wrong. CDR1 is SGHTA, CDR2 FQGNSA, per germline. The CDR3 sequence is 15 residues long. The CDR3 bases are TGTGCCAGCAGCTTAGATGGACGGCCGGGAAACACCATATATTTT. The encoded protein is CASSLDGRPGNTIYF.

The V call is TRBV20-1, the J call TRBJ2-3, with D perhaps TRBD2 (6 bases). Germline V lookup: CDR1 DFQATT, CDR2 SNEGSKA (reference sequence). CDR3 length: 13 amino acids. Trimming shortened V by 6 bases and J by 4 bases, and 14 bases separated the two germline ends. The DNA for the CDR3 is TGCAGTGCCCTCCGGGGCGGGGCAGATACGCAGTATTTT. Its translation: CSALRGGADTQYF.

The V and J genes are TRBV7-2 and TRBJ2-5; maybe TRBD2 (7 bases). CDR3 length equals 14 residues. CDR1 SGHTA and CDR2 FQGNSA come from the germline V gene. Trimming pared 3 bases from V and 11 bases from J, leaving 19 bases between. CDR3 nucleotides: TGTGCCAGCAGCTTTGCGGGGGCGGCAGATACGCAGTACTTC. This codes for CASSFAGAADTQYF.

The V call is TRBV7-8, the J call TRBJ2-3; 13 nucleotides match TRBD2. Germline V gives CDR1 SGHVS, CDR2 FQNEAQ. The CDR3 extends over 16 amino acids. Trimming at V came to 5 bases and at J to 4 bases, leaving 6 bases not matched to a gene. The CDR3 DNA follows: TGTGCCAGCAGCCTCCGAGGACTAGCGGGAGCAGATACGCAGTATTTT. This codes for CASSLRGLAGADTQYF.

The chain combines TRBV7-2 with TRBJ2-7, with 8 bases lining up with TRBD2. After removal of 0 bases from V and 2 bases from J, the junction contained 3 bases not matched to a gene. The V gene's germline CDR1 is SGHTA and CDR2 FQGNSA. This CDR3 spans 15 amino acids. CDR3 region: CASSLAGGGTYEQYF. Here the CDR3 DNA reads TGTGCCAGCAGCTTAGCAGGCGGGGGGACCTACGAGCAGTACTTC.

As concerns this clonotype: The CDR3 does not close with the conserved phenylalanine or tryptophan, likely indicating a read error. The limits of the CDR3 on the DNA are not certain, so only TCRdb's listed CDR3 is given. The V and J genes are TRBV7-2 and TRBJ2-3; the table assigns TRBD2, which was not confirmed against the DNA. Termini included, the CDR3 measures 17 amino acids. Per germline, CDR1 SGHTA and CDR2 FQGNSA. The CDR3 sequence is CASSSGLVGYNEQYFGP.

The chain links TRBV7-6 to TRBJ2-5, with D uncertain. The CDR3 has 13 residues. Germline V lookup: CDR1 SGHVS, CDR2 FNYEAQ. V was shortened by 2 bases and J by 3 bases, with 7 bases between the two germline ends. CDR3 loop: CASSLRQKETQYF. CDR3 DNA: TGTGCCAGCAGCTTAAGGCAGAAAGAGACCCAGTACTTC.

J is TRBJ2-2 and V is TRBV6-1, with D maybe TRBD2 (5 bases). The CDR3 is made up of 14 amino acids. Trimming left V 3 bases short and J 6 bases short, with 11 bases between. From germline, CDR1 is MNHNS and CDR2 SASEGT. The CDR3, as DNA: TGTGCCAGCAGTGAGCATTGGAGGCCCGGGGAGCTGTTTTTT. Translating gives CASSEHWRPGELFF.